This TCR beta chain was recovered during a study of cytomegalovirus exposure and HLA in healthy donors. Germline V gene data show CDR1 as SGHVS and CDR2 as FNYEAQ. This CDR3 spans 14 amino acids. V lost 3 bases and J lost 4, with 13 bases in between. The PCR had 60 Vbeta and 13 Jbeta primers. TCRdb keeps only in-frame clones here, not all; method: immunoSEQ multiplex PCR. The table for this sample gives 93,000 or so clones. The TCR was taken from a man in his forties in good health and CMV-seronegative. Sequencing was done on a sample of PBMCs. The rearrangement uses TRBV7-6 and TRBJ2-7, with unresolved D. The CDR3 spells CASSFGGEKYEQYF. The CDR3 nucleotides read TGTGCCAGCAGCTTTGGCGGAGAGAAGTACGAGCAGTACTTC.